These T cell receptor beta chains were read from a single sample in a study of metastatic and nonmetastatic thyroid tumors. TCRdb reanalyzed the PCR reads with MiXCR. The sample records around 37,000 clones, 24% being singletons. Sequencing used tumor tissue. The receptors shown here come from a female donor with papillary thyroid cancer or a benign thyroid nodule (not recorded which). Some clones in this sample may be carry-over from other donors' samples. Each CDR3 is given with its conserved first and last residue. Fields, in order: CDR3 protein, CDR3 DNA, clone size, V gene, D gene, J gene. The D gene is left open where the match is weak. Only part of the rows carry a size: once, few, many, or a class if the clone is expanded.

CASSQSGGFVWPQHF,TGTGCCAGCAGCCAATCCGGGGGTTTTGTTTGGCCCCAGCATTTT,many,TRBV6-1,.,TRBJ1-5
CASSPDGTYEQYF,TGTGCCAGCAGCCCCGACGGCACCTACGAGCAGTACTTC,.,TRBV6-1,.,TRBJ2-7
CSASDPSGQPQHF,TGCAGTGCTAGCGATCCTTCGGGTCAGCCCCAGCATTTT,.,TRBV20-1,.,TRBJ1-5
CASSPGLVYTDTQYF,TGTGCCAGCAGCCCGGGACTGGTGTACACAGATACGCAGTATTTT,.,TRBV7-3,.,TRBJ2-3
CASSFILGQANTEAFF,TGTGCCAGCAGTTTCATCCTCGGACAGGCGAACACTGAAGCTTTCTTT,few,TRBV6-2/TRBV6-3,TRBD1,TRBJ1-1
CASSVVHRADTQYF,TGTGCCAGCTCTGTAGTTCACCGGGCAGATACGCAGTATTTT,many,TRBV25-1,.,TRBJ2-3
CSHSDKYGYTF,TGCAGTCATTCGGACAAATATGGCTACACCTTC,.,TRBV20-1,.,TRBJ1-2
CSARDLGAGTGYNEQFF,TGCAGTGCTAGAGATCTGGGGGCCGGGACTGGATACAATGAGCAGTTCTTC,many,TRBV20-1,.,TRBJ2-1
CSASGLAVNEQFF,TGCAGTGCTAGTGGGCTAGCGGTGAATGAGCAGTTCTTC,.,TRBV20-1,TRBD2,TRBJ2-1
CATSDYSGTATDTQYF,TGTGCCACCAGTGATTACTCCGGGACAGCAACAGATACGCAGTATTTT,.,TRBV24-1,TRBD1,TRBJ2-3
CASSQDRPAGDEQYF,TGCGCCAGCAGCCAAGACAGGCCCGCCGGGGACGAGCAGTACTTC,.,TRBV4-1,.,TRBJ2-7
CASSVALASYNEQFF,TGTGCCAGCAGCGTAGCACTAGCCTCCTACAATGAGCAGTTCTTC,many,TRBV9,.,TRBJ2-1
CASSPEAGGQYF,TGTGCCAGCAGCCCCGAGGCGGGAGGTCAGTACTTC,many,TRBV11-1,TRBD2,TRBJ2-7
CASSPQSLRTSTAFF,TGTGCCAGCAGCCCGCAATCGTTGAGGACCTCCACAGCTTTCTTT,.,TRBV2,.,TRBJ1-1
CAITPPVLGYNEQFF,TGTGCCATCACCCCCCCGGTACTCGGCTACAATGAGCAGTTCTTC,few,TRBV2,.,TRBJ2-1
CASSGTGETEAFF,TGTGCCAGCAGCGGGACAGGAGAGACTGAGGCTTTCTTT,.,TRBV28,TRBD1,TRBJ1-1
CATSRGTAARIVNTEAFF,TGTGCCACCAGCAGAGGGACAGCCGCGCGAATCGTGAACACTGAAGCTTTCTTT,.,TRBV15,.,TRBJ1-1